The 26 T cell receptor beta chains reported below all come from one sample, sequenced in a study of beta chain features in type 1 diabetes. The investigators reverse transcribed all of the isolated RNA, so they sequenced expressed TCRB transcripts. Here immunoSEQ multiplex PCR was the method, and the copy in TCRdb shows in-frame clones only, minus some. The sample has about 230,000 clones, over 8.5% seen once; the top ten hold under 0.045%. The sample was naive CD4+ T cells from blood. The receptor set was obtained from a woman under 30 in good health.

The chain links TRBV9 to TRBJ2-7; D possibly corresponds to TRBD2 (6 bases). Trimming cost V 0 bases and J 5 bases, with 12 bases left between them. The CDR3 is 14 amino acids. Germline CDR1 is SGDLS and CDR2 is YYNGEE. The CDR3 coding sequence is TGTGCCAGCAGCGTAGGCGTGGAGGGACACGAGCAGTACTTC. Its translation: CASSVGVEGHEQYF.

This clone was observed a handful of times. This chain joins TRBV15 and TRBJ2-5, with D possibly TRBD1 on 6 matching bases. Between the trimmed V and J ends, which lost 0 bases and 4 bases, there was a span of 18 bases. Germline V gene lookup returns CDR1 LNHNV and CDR2 YYDKDF (reference sequence). The CDR3 loop spans 17 amino acids. CDR3 region: CATSRDTLNRDRETQYF. The CDR3 DNA reads TGTGCCACCAGCAGAGATACCCTAAACAGGGATCGAGAGACCCAGTACTTC.

J is TRBJ1-1 and V is TRBV5-5, with a weak D call TRBD1 (5 bases). The CDR3 sequence is 13 residues long. Germline V gene lookup returns CDR1 SGHKS and CDR2 YYEKEE (reference sequence). Trimming removed 2 bases at V and 3 bases at J, with 8 bases between. In DNA form, the CDR3 reads TGTGCCAGCAGCTTCGGGGGGGACACTGAAGCTTTCTTT. The encoded protein is CASSFGGDTEAFF.

A few counts support this clone. The rearrangement links TRBV7-3 to TRBJ2-7; 7 bases are a match to TRBD2. Germline loops: CDR1 SGHTA, CDR2 FQGTGA. This CDR3 is built from 15 residues. V lost 5 bases to trimming and J lost 0 bases; unmatched junction nucleotides: 7. CDR3 DNA: TGTGCCAGCAGCCTTGGAGCGGGGTTCTCCTACGAGCAGTACTTC. It encodes CASSLGAGFSYEQYF.

The chain couples TRBV4-2 to TRBJ1-1; 7 nucleotides agree with TRBD1. The V gene end was trimmed by 0 bases and the J gene end by 0 bases; junction bases not matched to a gene: 10. In germline, CDR1 is LGHNA, CDR2 YNFKEQ. This CDR3 contains 18 residues. As DNA, the CDR3 is TGTGCCAGCAGCCAAGATCGCCGGGCAGGGGGAATGAACACTGAAGCTTTCTTT. As protein: CASSQDRRAGGMNTEAFF.

This clone appeared a few times. V usage is TRBV6-1 and J usage is TRBJ2-7; D may be TRBD2 (5 bases). V gave up 6 bases and J gave up 2 bases, with 17 bases separating them. Germline V lookup: CDR1 MNHNS, CDR2 SASEGT. This CDR3 region has 15 residues. This chain's CDR3 is CASSSGLFGPYEQYF. The CDR3 DNA sequence: TGTGCCAGCAGCTCCGGACTCTTTGGGCCCTACGAGCAGTACTTC.

The table lists this clone with a few counts. This chain connects TRBV12-5 to TRBJ1-2; D remains unclear. The germline V gene has CDR1 LGHNT and CDR2 FRNRAP. Trimming shortened V by 6 bases and J by 5 bases, and 22 bases separated the two germline ends. This CDR3 has 16 amino acids. CDR3 coding DNA: TGTGCTAGTGGCTCCCACGAGCAGGTCGTGAAGTATGGCTACACCTTC. It specifies CASGSHEQVVKYGYTF.

The chain employs TRBV5-4 and TRBJ2-5; possibly TRBD1 for D (6 bases). The germline CDR1 and CDR2 sequences are SGHNT and YYREEE (reference sequence). V lost 6 bases, J lost 4 bases, and 16 bases lay in between. This CDR3 region has 14 residues. CDR3 region: CASKIGQSRETQYF. The CDR3 region has the DNA TGTGCCAGCAAGATAGGACAGTCCCGAGAGACCCAGTACTTC.

This clone was observed a handful of times. The chain links TRBV6-5 to TRBJ2-2; 8 nucleotides agree with TRBD1. V dropped 4 bases and J dropped 3; count of bases not matched to a gene: 7. Germline assignment: CDR1 MNHEY and CDR2 SVGAGI. This CDR3 spans 16 amino acids. The CDR3 reads CASSSRTGSHTGELFF. The DNA for the CDR3 is TGTGCCAGCAGTTCAAGGACAGGGTCACACACCGGGGAGCTGTTTTTT.

The chain couples TRBV19 to TRBJ2-5; a possible D gene is TRBD1 (6 bases). This CDR3 comprises 14 residues. V was trimmed by 4 bases and J by 5 bases, leaving 14 bases between them. CDR1 LNHDA and CDR2 SQIVND come from the germline V gene (reference sequence). The CDR3 region has the DNA TGTGCCAGTAGTAAGCTTCAGGGGAAGGAGACCCAGTACTTC. This sequence encodes CASSKLQGKETQYF.

This sequence joins TRBV19 and TRBJ2-5, with TRBD2 as a possible D gene (6 bases). Between the trimmed V and J ends, which lost 3 bases and 5 bases, there was a span of 10 bases. From germline, CDR1 is LNHDA and CDR2 SQIVND (reference sequence). This CDR3 has 13 residues. CDR3 sequence reads: CASSIVAGETQYF. CDR3 coding DNA: TGTGCCAGTAGTATCGTGGCGGGGGAGACCCAGTACTTC.

V gene TRBV11-2 combines with J gene TRBJ2-7; D call uncertain. V was trimmed by 6 bases and J by 5 bases, leaving 14 bases between them. From germline, CDR1 is SGHAT and CDR2 FQNNGV. The CDR3 covers 13 residues. The DNA for the CDR3 is TGTGCCAGCAGGTCGCCTAGTCGCGACGAGCAGTACTTC. Its protein is CASRSPSRDEQYF.

This clone turned up a few times. The V and J genes are TRBV29-1 and TRBJ2-5, with TRBD2 matching 12 bases. From germline, CDR1 is SQVTM and CDR2 ANQGSEA. This CDR3 is built from 18 residues. V shed 0 bases and J 0 bases; nucleotides not matched to a gene: 8. The CDR3 nucleotides read TGCAGCGTTGAAGATGTGCTAGCGGGGGGGGTGTACCAAGAGACCCAGTACTTC. It encodes CSVEDVLAGGVYQETQYF.

This clone was detected only a few times. The chain is built from TRBV7-3 and TRBJ1-6; the match to TRBD1 covers 9 bases. CDR1 is SGHTA and CDR2 is FQGTGA in the germline V gene. The CDR3 extends over 15 amino acids. The ends lost 1 base at V and 8 bases at J; junction bases unmatched: 3. CDR3 loop: CASSLSGTGYSPLHF. The DNA for the CDR3 is TGTGCCAGCAGCTTAAGTGGGACAGGGTATTCACCCCTCCACTTT.

This clone was counted ten times or more. This chain links TRBV30 with TRBJ2-7; D call uncertain. The germline V gene encodes CDR1 GTSNPN and CDR2 SVGIG (reference sequence). Trimming removed 0 bases at V and 1 base at J, with 4 bases between. The CDR3 is 12 residues long. CDR3 amino acids: CAWSVASYEQYF. DNA for the CDR3: TGTGCCTGGAGTGTAGCGTCCTACGAGCAGTACTTC.

This clone was detected a few times. The chain uses TRBV5-1 and TRBJ2-5; 8 nucleotides line up with TRBD2. Germline assignment: CDR1 SGHRS and CDR2 YFSETQ. This CDR3 region has 14 residues. Trimming cost V 3 bases and J 5 bases; bases outside gene matches: 6. CDR3 nucleotides: TGCGCCAGCAGCTCAAGCGGGAGTGGGGAGACCCAGTACTTC. Translating it yields CASSSSGSGETQYF.

This chain joins TRBV10-2 and TRBJ2-7; a weak D match, TRBD1 (6 bases). The germline gives CDR1 WSHSY, CDR2 SAAADI. The CDR3 runs to 12 residues. Trimming stripped 7 bases from V and 3 bases from J, with 10 bases between. CDR3 in DNA: TGCGCCAGCAAAACAGGGCGCTACGAGCAGTACTTC. Protein: CASKTGRYEQYF.

The sample holds a few counts of this clone. The chain's CDR3 is CASSEPGVREQYF. The CDR3 region has the DNA TGTGCCAGCAGTGAGCCGGGTGTGAGGGAGCAGTACTTC. The chain recombines TRBV25-1 with TRBJ2-7; no clear D gene. Germline V CDR1 and CDR2: MGHDK, SYGVNS. The CDR3 has 13 residues. V was clipped by 3 bases and J by 7 bases, with 13 bases between them.

The V and J genes are TRBV6-5 and TRBJ2-2; TRBD2 agrees at 12 bases. The V gene's germline CDR1 is MNHEY and CDR2 SVGAGI. The V segment lost 10 bases and the J segment 7 bases; nucleotides outside the gene matches: 10. This CDR3 region has 15 residues. This CDR3 reads CATALAGGPGGELFF. CDR3 nucleotide sequence: TGTGCCACCGCCCTAGCGGGAGGGCCGGGCGGGGAGCTGTTTTTT.

This clone occurred a few times. The chain employs TRBV6-6 and TRBJ2-2; 8 bases are shared with TRBD1. Germline CDR1 and CDR2: MNHNY and SVGAGI (reference sequence). V lost 6 bases, J lost 4 bases, and 7 bases stayed unmatched. The CDR3 has 15 residues. Here the CDR3 reads CASSLSTGGTGELFF. The CDR3 DNA follows: TGTGCCAGCAGCCTATCCACAGGGGGCACCGGGGAGCTGTTTTTT.

This chain links TRBV29-1 with TRBJ2-3; 12 bases align to TRBD2. J gave up 0 bases and V 6 bases, and 4 bases lay outside the gene matches. Germline V gives CDR1 SQVTM, CDR2 ANQGSEA. The CDR3 spans 15 residues. CDR3 nucleotides: TGCAGCGTGCTACTAGCGGGGGGTAGCACAGATACGCAGTATTTT. Translation gives CSVLLAGGSTDTQYF.

Only a few counts were recorded for this clone. This CDR3 is also generated by other DNA sequences in the sample. The chain recombines TRBV6-5 with TRBJ1-2, with 11 bases lining up with TRBD1. Per germline, CDR1 MNHEY and CDR2 SVGAGI. The CDR3 is made up of 14 amino acids. The trim removed 0 bases at V and 7 bases at J, leaving 1 base unmatched. The CDR3 loop is CASSYSGQGVGYTF. The CDR3 nucleotides read TGTGCCAGCAGTTACTCGGGACAGGGGGTTGGCTACACCTTC.

This clone occurred a few times. The chain links TRBV7-2 to TRBJ1-2; 9 nucleotides match TRBD1. Looked up from germline, CDR1 is SGHTA and CDR2 is FQGNSA. V shed 5 bases, J shed 3 bases, and the junction held 7 bases outside the gene matches. This CDR3 has 15 residues. The CDR3 here is CASSPTGQGHYGYTF. DNA for the CDR3: TGTGCCAGCAGCCCCACGGGACAGGGCCACTATGGCTACACCTTC.

Of note for this clone: The junction differs from germline at one of its ends, possibly a read error. The chain employs TRBV5-1 and TRBJ2-5, with TRBD2 matching 9 bases. This CDR3 contains 15 residues. CDR1 and CDR2 from the germline V gene are SGHRS and YFSETQ. The CDR3 bases are TGCGCCAGCAGCTTAACCGGGACTAGCCAAGTGACCCAGTACTTC. Translating gives CASSLTGTSQVTQYF.

This clone was detected a few times. The rearrangement links TRBV6-1 to TRBJ1-5; 8 bases map to TRBD1. The CDR3 consists of 12 residues. Unmatched junction bases numbered 3, after V lost 8 bases and J lost 6 bases. Germline CDR1 reads MNHNS; CDR2 reads SASEGT. CDR3 amino acids: CASQGAGQPQHF. In DNA form, the CDR3 reads TGTGCCAGCCAGGGGGCTGGTCAGCCCCAGCATTTT.

This chain uses TRBV10-3 with TRBJ1-6; TRBD1 matches at 7 bases. The CDR3 is 13 amino acids. The trim removed 8 bases at V and 9 bases at J, leaving 7 bases unmatched. Looked up from germline, CDR1 is ENHRY and CDR2 is SYGVKD. CDR3 DNA sequence: TGTGCCATCGAGGGGGACAGCTCTTCACCCCTCCACTTT. It is translated as CAIEGDSSSPLHF.